Listed below are T cell receptor beta chains from one sample, sequenced in a study of CD8 T cells in ankylosing spondylitis. TCRdb called the 5' RACE reads again in MiXCR, with one record for every CDR3 protein. The data show about 160,000 distinct CDR3 sequences, around 19% seen once. Sequencing used blood, either unsorted or a sorted T cell fraction (not recorded which). The receptor source for this set is a male donor with ankylosing spondylitis or in good health (not recorded which). CDR3s include the opening cysteine and the closing phenylalanine or tryptophan. The order of the fields is clone size, D gene, V gene, J gene, CDR3 protein, CDR3 DNA. The D gene is left open where the match is weak. Some rows mark clone size as missing; the rest say once, few, many or name a class of expanded clone.

size: many
D: NA
V: TRBV20-1
J: TRBJ2-5
CDR3: CSARMFGGTLYQETQYF
DNA: TGCAGTGCTAGAATGTTCGGGGGAACCTTGTACCAAGAGACCCAGTACTTC

size: few
D: NA
V: TRBV28
J: TRBJ1-6
CDR3: CASKTTRAGSPLHF
DNA: TGTGCCAGCAAGACCACCAGGGCAGGCTCACCCCTCCACTTT

size: many
D: NA
V: TRBV28
J: TRBJ1-1
CDR3: CASSARVNTEAFF
DNA: TGTGCCAGCAGCGCGAGGGTGAACACTGAAGCTTTCTTT

size: many
D: NA
V: TRBV6-5
J: TRBJ1-2
CDR3: CASSMTTGNYGYTF
DNA: TGTGCCAGCAGCATGACAACAGGGAACTATGGCTACACCTTC

size: many
D: TRBD1
V: TRBV5-1
J: TRBJ1-1
CDR3: CASTQQGVGTEAFF
DNA: TGCGCCAGCACCCAGCAGGGGGTAGGCACTGAAGCTTTCTTT

size: many
D: TRBD1
V: TRBV5-1
J: TRBJ2-2
CDR3: CASSSWDRGTGELFF
DNA: TGCGCCAGCAGCTCATGGGACAGGGGGACCGGGGAGCTGTTTTTT

size: many
D: NA
V: TRBV12-3/TRBV12-4
J: TRBJ2-7
CDR3: CASSLRTDYEQYF
DNA: TGTGCCAGCAGCCTCCGGACGGACTACGAGCAGTACTTC

size: few
D: NA
V: TRBV27
J: TRBJ2-2
CDR3: CASTSAGSGELFF
DNA: TGTGCCAGCACCTCGGCTGGGAGTGGGGAGCTGTTTTTT

size: few
D: TRBD2
V: TRBV12-3/TRBV12-4
J: TRBJ2-1
CDR3: CASSLRGGADEQFF
DNA: TGTGCCAGCAGTCTCCGCGGGGGGGCCGATGAGCAGTTCTTC

size: many
D: TRBD1
V: TRBV20-1
J: TRBJ1-6
CDR3: CSSRGLSPLHF
DNA: TGCAGTAGCAGGGGGCTTTCACCCCTCCACTTT

size: NA
D: TRBD1
V: TRBV5-1
J: TRBJ1-1
CDR3: CASSLGQGYEAFF
DNA: TGCGCCAGCAGCTTAGGACAGGGGTATGAAGCTTTCTTT

size: few
D: NA
V: TRBV12-3/TRBV12-4
J: TRBJ1-1
CDR3: CASSLVGPLTEAFF
DNA: TGTGCCAGCAGTTTAGTGGGCCCTTTAACTGAAGCTTTCTTT

size: few
D: NA
V: TRBV5-5
J: TRBJ1-5
CDR3: CASSPGGLSNQPQHF
DNA: TGTGCCAGCAGCCCGGGTGGCCTGAGCAATCAGCCCCAGCATTTT

size: many
D: TRBD2
V: TRBV5-1
J: TRBJ2-2
CDR3: CASSALAGLNTGELFF
DNA: TGCGCCAGCAGCGCCCTAGCGGGTCTAAACACCGGGGAGCTGTTTTTT

size: many
D: TRBD2
V: TRBV20-1
J: TRBJ2-7
CDR3: CSVTSGRLPLLSSYEQYF
DNA: TGCAGTGTTACTAGCGGGAGGCTACCTCTACTGAGCTCCTACGAGCAGTACTTC

size: NA
D: NA
V: TRBV11-2
J: TRBJ1-4
CDR3: CASSFLSGAEEKLFF
DNA: TGTGCCAGCAGCTTCCTATCAGGGGCAGAGGAAAAACTGTTTTTT

size: many
D: TRBD2
V: TRBV20-1
J: TRBJ2-3
CDR3: CSANPSGRYTDTQYF
DNA: TGCAGTGCTAACCCTAGCGGGCGCTACACAGATACGCAGTATTTT

size: NA
D: NA
V: TRBV27
J: TRBJ2-7
CDR3: CASSLFGTSPYEQYF
DNA: TGTGCCAGCAGTCTCTTCGGGACATCTCCCTACGAGCAGTACTTC

size: NA
D: NA
V: TRBV20-1
J: TRBJ2-1
CDR3: CSARSGGGGSSRNEQFF
DNA: TGCAGTGCTAGATCAGGGGGGGGCGGGAGTAGCCGGAATGAGCAGTTCTTC

size: NA
D: TRBD2
V: TRBV4-2
J: TRBJ2-3
CDR3: CASSQELAGASTDTQYF
DNA: TGTGCCAGCAGCCAAGAACTAGCGGGGGCTAGCACAGATACGCAGTATTTT

size: many
D: NA
V: TRBV20-1
J: TRBJ2-1
CDR3: CSARVAELNLNEQFF
DNA: TGCAGTGCTAGAGTCGCGGAGCTTAACCTCAATGAGCAGTTCTTC

size: NA
D: TRBD2
V: TRBV28
J: TRBJ2-5
CDR3: CATLAGDRETQYF
DNA: TGTGCCACCCTAGCGGGAGATAGGGAGACCCAGTACTTC

size: NA
D: TRBD2
V: TRBV20-1
J: TRBJ2-1
CDR3: CSATGLAGLHEQFF
DNA: TGCAGTGCTACGGGACTAGCAGGGCTGCATGAGCAGTTCTTC

size: NA
D: NA
V: TRBV5-1
J: TRBJ2-7
CDR3: CASSSRSGAYYEQYF
DNA: TGCGCCAGCAGCTCCCGGTCGGGCGCATACTACGAGCAGTACTTC

size: many
D: TRBD2
V: TRBV3-1
J: TRBJ2-1
CDR3: CASSRTSGILNEQFF
DNA: TGTGCCAGCAGCCGAACTAGCGGGATTCTCAATGAGCAGTTCTTC

size: NA
D: NA
V: TRBV7-2
J: TRBJ1-1
CDR3: CASSAPLGSNTEAFF
DNA: TGTGCCAGCAGCGCCCCCCTCGGATCGAACACTGAAGCTTTCTTT

size: NA
D: NA
V: TRBV7-9
J: TRBJ2-4
CDR3: CASSSHVLGAKNIQYF
DNA: TGTGCCAGCAGCTCCCACGTTCTAGGAGCCAAAAACATTCAGTACTTC

size: many
D: NA
V: TRBV12-3/TRBV12-4
J: TRBJ1-3
CDR3: CASSLGFMDTIYF
DNA: TGTGCCAGCAGTTTGGGGTTCATGGACACCATATATTTT

size: many
D: NA
V: TRBV30
J: TRBJ1-2
CDR3: CAWSVEANYGYTF
DNA: TGTGCCTGGAGTGTTGAGGCAAACTATGGCTACACCTTC

size: NA
D: NA
V: TRBV5-1
J: TRBJ2-2
CDR3: CASSLNGDRTGELFF
DNA: TGCGCCAGCAGCTTGAACGGGGATAGGACCGGGGAGCTGTTTTTT

size: many
D: NA
V: TRBV3-1
J: TRBJ1-2
CDR3: CASSLDAYGYTF
DNA: TGTGCCAGCAGCCTTGACGCCTATGGCTACACCTTC

size: NA
D: NA
V: TRBV6-5
J: TRBJ1-5
CDR3: CASSYSQGRQPQHF
DNA: TGTGCCAGCAGTTACTCACAGGGCCGGCAGCCCCAGCATTTT